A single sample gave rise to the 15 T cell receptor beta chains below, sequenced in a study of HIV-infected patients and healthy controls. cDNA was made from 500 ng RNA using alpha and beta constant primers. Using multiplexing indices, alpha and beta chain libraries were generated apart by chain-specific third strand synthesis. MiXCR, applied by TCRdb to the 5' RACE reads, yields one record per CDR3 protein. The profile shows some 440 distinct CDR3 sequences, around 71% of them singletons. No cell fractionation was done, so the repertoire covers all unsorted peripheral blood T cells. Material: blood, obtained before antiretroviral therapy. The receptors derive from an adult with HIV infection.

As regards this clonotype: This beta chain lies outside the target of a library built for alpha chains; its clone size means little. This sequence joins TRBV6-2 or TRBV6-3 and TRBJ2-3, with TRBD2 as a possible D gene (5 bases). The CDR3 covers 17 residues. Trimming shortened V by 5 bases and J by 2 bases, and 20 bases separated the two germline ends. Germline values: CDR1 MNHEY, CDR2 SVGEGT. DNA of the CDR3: TGTGCCAGCAGTCACCCGGCGCCGGGATACTACACAGATACGCAGTATTTT. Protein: CASSHPAPGYYTDTQYF.

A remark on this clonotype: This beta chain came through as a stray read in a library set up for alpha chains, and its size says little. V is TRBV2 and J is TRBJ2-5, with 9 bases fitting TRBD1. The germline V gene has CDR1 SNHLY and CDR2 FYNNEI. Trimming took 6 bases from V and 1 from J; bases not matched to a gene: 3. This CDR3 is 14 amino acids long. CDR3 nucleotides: TGTGCCAGCAGAATGACAGGGGGCCAAGAGACCCAGTACTTC. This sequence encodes CASRMTGGQETQYF.

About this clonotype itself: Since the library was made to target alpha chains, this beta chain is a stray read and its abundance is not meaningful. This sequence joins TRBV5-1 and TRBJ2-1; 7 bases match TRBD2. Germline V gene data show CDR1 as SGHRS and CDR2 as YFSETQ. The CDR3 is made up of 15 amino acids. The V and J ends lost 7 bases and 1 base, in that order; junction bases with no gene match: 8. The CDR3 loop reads CASWGGNPSYNEQFF. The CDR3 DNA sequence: TGCGCCAGCTGGGGGGGGAACCCTTCCTACAATGAGCAGTTCTTC.

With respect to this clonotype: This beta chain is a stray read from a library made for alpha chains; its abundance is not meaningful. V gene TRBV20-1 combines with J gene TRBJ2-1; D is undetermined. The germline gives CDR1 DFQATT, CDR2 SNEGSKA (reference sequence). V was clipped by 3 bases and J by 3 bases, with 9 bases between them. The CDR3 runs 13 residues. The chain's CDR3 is CSASGPSYNEQFF. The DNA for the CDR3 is TGCAGTGCTAGCGGCCCAAGCTACAATGAGCAGTTCTTC.

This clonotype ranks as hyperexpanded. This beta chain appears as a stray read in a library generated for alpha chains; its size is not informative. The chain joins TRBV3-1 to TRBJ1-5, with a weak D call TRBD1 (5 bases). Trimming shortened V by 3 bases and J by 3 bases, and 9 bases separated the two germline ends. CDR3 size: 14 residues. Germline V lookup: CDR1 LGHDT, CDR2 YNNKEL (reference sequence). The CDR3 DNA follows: TGTGCCAGCAGCCAGGGCAGGGCCAATCAGCCCCAGCATTTT. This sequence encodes CASSQGRANQPQHF.

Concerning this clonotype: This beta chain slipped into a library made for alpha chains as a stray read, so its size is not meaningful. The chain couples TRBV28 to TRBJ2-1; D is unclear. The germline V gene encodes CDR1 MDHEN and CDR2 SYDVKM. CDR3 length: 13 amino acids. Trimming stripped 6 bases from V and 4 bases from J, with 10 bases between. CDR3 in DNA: TGTGCCAGCAGCGAGCTACCGTACAATGAGCAGTTCTTC. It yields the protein CASSELPYNEQFF.

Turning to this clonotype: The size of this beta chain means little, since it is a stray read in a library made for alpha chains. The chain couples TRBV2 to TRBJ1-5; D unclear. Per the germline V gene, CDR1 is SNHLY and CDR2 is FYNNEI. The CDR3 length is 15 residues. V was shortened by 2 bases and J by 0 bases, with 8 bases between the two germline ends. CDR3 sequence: CASSEWENSNQPQHF. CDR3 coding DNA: TGTGCCAGCAGTGAATGGGAAAATAGCAATCAGCCCCAGCATTTT.

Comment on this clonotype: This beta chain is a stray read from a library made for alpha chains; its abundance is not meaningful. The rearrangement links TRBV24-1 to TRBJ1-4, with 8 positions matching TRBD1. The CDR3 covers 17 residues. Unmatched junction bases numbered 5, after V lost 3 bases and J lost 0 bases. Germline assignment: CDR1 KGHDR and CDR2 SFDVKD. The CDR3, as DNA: TGTGCCACCAGTGATCCTGGGACAGGCTCAACTAATGAAAAACTGTTTTTT. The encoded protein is CATSDPGTGSTNEKLFF.

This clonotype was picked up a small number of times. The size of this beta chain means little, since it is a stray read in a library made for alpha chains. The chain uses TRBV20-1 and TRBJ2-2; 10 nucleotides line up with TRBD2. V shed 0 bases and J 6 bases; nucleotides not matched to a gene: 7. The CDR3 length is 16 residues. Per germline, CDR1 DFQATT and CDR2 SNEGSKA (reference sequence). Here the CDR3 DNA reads TGCAGTGCTAGAGATCGTCTAGCGGGAGACGCCGGGGAGCTGTTTTTT. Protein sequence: CSARDRLAGDAGELFF.

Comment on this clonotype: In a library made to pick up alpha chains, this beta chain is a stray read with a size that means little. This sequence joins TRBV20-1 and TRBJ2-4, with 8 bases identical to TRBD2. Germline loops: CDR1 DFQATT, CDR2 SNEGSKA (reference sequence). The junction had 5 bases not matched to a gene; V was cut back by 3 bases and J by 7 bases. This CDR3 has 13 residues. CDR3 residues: CSASAGGLNIQYF. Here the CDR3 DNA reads TGCAGTGCTAGCGCGGGGGGCTTGAACATTCAGTACTTC.

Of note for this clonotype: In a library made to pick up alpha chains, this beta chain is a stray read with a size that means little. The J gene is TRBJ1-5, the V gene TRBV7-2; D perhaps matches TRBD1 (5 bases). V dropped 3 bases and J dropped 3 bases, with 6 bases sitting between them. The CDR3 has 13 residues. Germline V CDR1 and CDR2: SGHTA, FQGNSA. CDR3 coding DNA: TGTGCCAGCAGCTTGGGGCTCAATCAGCCCCAGCATTTT. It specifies CASSLGLNQPQHF.

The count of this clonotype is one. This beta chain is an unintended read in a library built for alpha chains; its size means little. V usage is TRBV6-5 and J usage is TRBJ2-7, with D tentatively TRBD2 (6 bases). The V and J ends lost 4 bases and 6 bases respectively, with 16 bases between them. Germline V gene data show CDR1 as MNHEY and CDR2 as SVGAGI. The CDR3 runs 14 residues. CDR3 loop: CASSSGRVTSEQYF. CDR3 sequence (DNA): TGTGCCAGCAGTTCGGGCCGTGTGACTAGCGAGCAGTACTTC.

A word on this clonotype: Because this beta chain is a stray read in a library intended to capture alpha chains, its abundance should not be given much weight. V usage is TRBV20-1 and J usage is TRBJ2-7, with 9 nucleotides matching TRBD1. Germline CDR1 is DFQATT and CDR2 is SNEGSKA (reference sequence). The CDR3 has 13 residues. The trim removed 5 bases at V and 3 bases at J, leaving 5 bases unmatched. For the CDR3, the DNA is TGCAGTGCTCCCGGGACAGGGAACTACGAGCAGTACTTC. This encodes CSAPGTGNYEQYF.

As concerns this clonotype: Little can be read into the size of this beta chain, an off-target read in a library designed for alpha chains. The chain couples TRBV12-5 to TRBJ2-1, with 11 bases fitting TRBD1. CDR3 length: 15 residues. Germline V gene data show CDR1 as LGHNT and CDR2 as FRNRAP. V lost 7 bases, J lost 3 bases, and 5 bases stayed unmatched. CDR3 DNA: TGTGCTAGTGCCGGGACAGGGGGTATCTACAATGAGCAGTTCTTC. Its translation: CASAGTGGIYNEQFF. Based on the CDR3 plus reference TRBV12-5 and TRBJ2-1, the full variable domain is DARVTQTPRHKVTEMGQEVTMRCQPILGHNTVFWYRQTMMQGLELLAYFRNRAPLDDSGMPKDRFSAEMPDATLATLKIQPSEPRDSAVYFCASAGTGGIYNEQFFGPGTRLTVL.

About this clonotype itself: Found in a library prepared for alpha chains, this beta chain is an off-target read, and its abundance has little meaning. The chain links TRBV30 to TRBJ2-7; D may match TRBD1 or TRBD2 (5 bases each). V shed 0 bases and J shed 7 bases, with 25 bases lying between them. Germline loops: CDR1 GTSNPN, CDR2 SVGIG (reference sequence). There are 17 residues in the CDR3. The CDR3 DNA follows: TGTGCCTGGAGTGTAAGGGGAGATCCGGGCCCCCAAGTGGAGCAGTACTTC. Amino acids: CAWSVRGDPGPQVEQYF.